Shown below are 14 T cell receptor beta chains from a single sample sequenced in a study of OX40 agonist ivuxolimab in advanced cancers. Assay: immunoSEQ multiplex PCR; the TCRdb copy retains only in-frame clones and omits some. The profile shows about 140,000 clones, around 93% of them singletons. The specimen was CD4+ or CD8+ T cells sorted from blood, collected in a trial of the OX40 agonist ivuxolimab. Receptor source: an adult with an advanced solid tumor such as melanoma, head and neck, liver or kidney cancer.

This clone has only one observation. The chain is built from TRBV6-4 and TRBJ1-3; D gene unclear. V lost 3 bases and J 1 base, leaving 4 bases between the germline ends. Germline assignment: CDR1 MRHNA and CDR2 SNTAGT. CDR3 length equals 13 residues. This chain's CDR3 is CASSENSGNTIYF. The CDR3 DNA is TGTGCCAGCAGTGAGAATTCTGGAAACACCATATATTTT.

The chain couples TRBV7-9 to TRBJ1-1; D might be TRBD1 (6 bases). With 2 bases removed from V and 1 base from J, the gap between germline ends came to 8 bases. Germline V gene sequence: CDR1 SEHNR, CDR2 FQNEAQ (reference sequence). This CDR3 has 14 residues. The CDR3 nucleotides read TGTGCCAGCAGCTTAAGGACAGAGAACACTGAAGCTTTCTTT. It encodes CASSLRTENTEAFF.

The rearrangement joins TRBV6-1 to TRBJ2-7; 12 nucleotides agree with TRBD2. CDR3 length: 16 amino acids. Germline values: CDR1 MNHNS, CDR2 SASEGT. Unmatched junction bases numbered 8, after V lost 3 bases and J lost 5 bases. CDR3 DNA sequence: TGTGCCAGCAGTGAGTATATGGGGACTAGCGGGCACGAGCAGTACTTC. It codes for CASSEYMGTSGHEQYF.

This clone was seen only once. This chain links TRBV18 with TRBJ1-3; D possibly corresponds to TRBD1 (5 bases). Germline V gene data show CDR1 as KGHSH and CDR2 as LQKENI. The CDR3 length is 16 residues. V was pared by 2 bases and J by 0 bases, with 11 bases between. In DNA, the CDR3 is TGTGCCAGCTCACCAATGACAGCGTTCTCTGGAAACACCATATATTTT. Its protein is CASSPMTAFSGNTIYF.

The chain is built from TRBV5-4 and TRBJ2-1; D unresolved. The CDR3 runs to 13 residues. The germline V and J ends were trimmed by 0 bases and 7 bases, with 8 bases remaining between them. Germline V CDR1 and CDR2: SGHNT, YYREEE (reference sequence). In DNA form, the CDR3 reads TGTGCCAGCAGCTTGGGCCCCGCAAATGAGCAGTTCTTC. It is translated as CASSLGPANEQFF.

This clone came up a few times. As DNA, the CDR3 is TGTGCCACCAGCAGAGTCGATAACACTGAAGCTTTCTTT. Amino acids: CATSRVDNTEAFF. This chain connects TRBV15 to TRBJ1-1; D unresolved. Germline assignment: CDR1 LNHNV and CDR2 YYDKDF (reference sequence). The CDR3 loop spans 13 amino acids. Trimming shortened V by 1 base and J by 2 bases, and 5 bases separated the two germline ends. Full variable domain (rest looked up from reference TRBV15 and TRBJ1-1): DAMVIQNPRYQVTQFGKPVTLSCSQTLNHNVMYWYQQKSSQAPKLLFHYYDKDFNNEADTPDNFQSRRPNTSFCFLDIRSPGLGDTAMYLCATSRVDNTEAFFGQGTRLTVV.

The chain uses TRBV29-1 and TRBJ2-7, with 8 bases aligning to TRBD1. The ends lost 7 bases at V and 3 bases at J; junction bases unmatched: 2. This CDR3 spans 11 amino acids. Germline-derived CDR1 and CDR2 are SQVTM and ANQGSEA. The CDR3 protein is CSGGQGYEQYF. As DNA, the CDR3 is TGCAGCGGAGGACAGGGCTACGAGCAGTACTTC.

This clone is a singleton in its sample. One end of the junction does not line up with germline, which may come from a read error. The CDR3 DNA sequence: TGTGCTAGCAGCCAGACCGGGACAGGGGTGAATACGCAGTATTTT. Its translation is CASSQTGTGVNTQYF. The chain recombines TRBV7-7 with TRBJ2-3; 10 nucleotides match TRBD1. This CDR3 has 15 residues. The germline gives CDR1 SSHAT, CDR2 FNYEAQ (reference sequence).

Comments on this clone: Other nucleotide sequences in the sample specify the same CDR3. The V gene is TRBV10-3, the J gene TRBJ2-5; D remains unclear. The CDR3 consists of 12 residues. CDR1 is ENHRY and CDR2 is SYGVKD in the germline V gene. Trimming cost V 10 bases and J 2 bases, with 11 bases left between them. The CDR3 DNA sequence: TGTGCCACGGGTAGGGAACAAGAGACCCAGTACTTC. Its translation: CATGREQETQYF.

This clone has a single count. This sequence joins TRBV28 and TRBJ2-7; TRBD1 matches at 7 bases. Germline CDR1 reads MDHEN; CDR2 reads SYDVKM. V lost 3 bases and J lost 5; bases outside the gene matches: 10. This CDR3 has 15 residues. The CDR3 protein is CASSLGTARVDEQYF. CDR3 nucleotides: TGTGCCAGCAGTTTGGGGACAGCCAGGGTCGACGAGCAGTACTTC.

The rearrangement joins TRBV7-2 to TRBJ2-7, with 9 bases lining up with TRBD1. The germline CDR1 and CDR2 sequences are SGHTA and FQGNSA. V was clipped by 7 bases and J by 1 base; unmatched bases: 5. This CDR3 comprises 14 residues. CDR3 nucleotide sequence: TGTGCCAGCATCAGACAGGGGGAATCCTACGAGCAGTACTTC. It yields the protein CASIRQGESYEQYF.

This clone was counted once. The chain uses TRBV2 and TRBJ1-3; D is possibly TRBD1 (6 bases). The CDR3 is 15 residues long. Germline loops: CDR1 SNHLY, CDR2 FYNNEI. The V end lost 4 bases, the J end lost 5 bases, and 15 bases lay between the germline ends. CDR3 bases: TGTGCCAGCAGTGCGTCACAGGGATCGAGAAACACCATATATTTT. Protein: CASSASQGSRNTIYF.

The V gene is TRBV6-6, the J gene TRBJ2-2, with D hard to call. V lost 5 bases to trimming and J lost 4 bases, with 11 bases between them. There are 14 residues in the CDR3. The germline V gene encodes CDR1 MNHNY and CDR2 SVGAGI (reference sequence). In DNA, the CDR3 is TGTGCCAGCAGTCCCTTCCTATCCACCGGGGAGCTGTTTTTT. Amino acid sequence: CASSPFLSTGELFF.

The chain couples TRBV6-1 to TRBJ2-7; D unclear. CDR1 is MNHNS, CDR2 SASEGT, per germline. Trimming shortened V by 5 bases and J by 4 bases, and 12 bases separated the two germline ends. The CDR3 consists of 13 residues. CDR3 loop: CASSKEGWYEQYF. The CDR3 DNA reads TGTGCCAGCAGTAAAGAAGGGTGGTACGAGCAGTACTTC.